Below, one T cell receptor (beta chain) is given with its context. The data stem from a study of blood T cell repertoires in COVID-19. Study-level background: COVID-19 samples, acute and convalescent, were from the United States, Italy and Spain. Sources were T cells, B-cell-depleted T cells, or PBMCs; the material itself was cDNA or gDNA.

As processed by the authors: From reference gene primer amplification, estimates of nucleated cell counts were derived. Assay: immunoSEQ multiplex PCR; the TCRdb copy retains only in-frame clones and omits some. V, J and clone size are those of that table, while D and trimming were read from the DNA. The sample carries about 110,000 clones, approximately 88% recorded once. The sequence derives from a man between 45 and 60 years old with active or convalescent COVID-19. The sequenced material came from peripheral blood.

The CDR3 DNA reads as TGTGCCAGCAGCTTAGCGAACGGACTAGCGGCCTCCTACGAGCAGTACTTC. Translated: CASSLANGLAASYEQYF. This rearrangement joins TRBV7-9 to TRBJ2-7; 10 positions agree with TRBD2. The length of the CDR3 is 17 residues. Germline V gene data show CDR1 as SEHNR and CDR2 as FQNEAQ (reference sequence). V was pared by 0 bases and J by 0 bases, with 5 bases of the junction left unmatched.